These 13 T cell receptor beta chains originate from one sample sequenced in a study of radiation and T cells in renal cell carcinoma. The table came from immunoSEQ multiplex PCR; TCRdb's copy has only in-frame clones and leaves some out. The sample yields some 150,000 clones, roughly 80% seen once. Sample time point: baseline pretreatment blood. Treatment specified: 15 Gy SBRT to primary tumor, nephrectomy 4 weeks later. The sequenced sample was blood, obtained from a patient whose treatment included radiotherapy and nephrectomy. The receptor source for this set is a woman aged 45-65 years with renal cell carcinoma.

This rearrangement joins TRBV19 to TRBJ2-2; the D gene is possibly TRBD1 (6 bases). The germline gives CDR1 LNHDA, CDR2 SQIVND (reference sequence). Trimming shortened V by 3 bases and J by 7 bases, and 18 bases separated the two germline ends. The CDR3 covers 16 residues. The CDR3 DNA sequence: TGTGCCAGTAGTATCCCCTTGACAGGAAGCGTCGGGGAGCTGTTTTTT. It is translated as CASSIPLTGSVGELFF.

As for this clone: One end of the junction fails to match germline, which may point to a read error. V gene TRBV5-1 combines with J gene TRBJ2-3; D unresolved. The germline V gene has CDR1 SGHRS and CDR2 YFSETQ. The CDR3 has 14 amino acids. CDR3 bases: TGCGCCGGCAGCTTGGACCGCCCGGGCGATACGCAGTATTTT. The encoded protein is CAGSLDRPGDTQYF. Full variable domain (remainder filled in from reference TRBV5-1 and TRBJ2-3): KAGVTQTPRYLIKTRGQQVTLSCSPISGHRSVSWYQQTPGQGLQFLFEYFSETQRNKGNFPGRFSGRQFSNSRSEMNVSTLELGDSALYLCAGSLDRPGDTQYFGPGTRLTVL.

The chain uses TRBV5-1 and TRBJ2-1; 8 bases line up with TRBD1. Trimming cost V 4 bases and J 6 bases; bases outside gene matches: 6. The CDR3 totals 14 residues. The germline CDR1 and CDR2 sequences are SGHRS and YFSETQ. The CDR3 bases are TGCGCCAGCAGCGGACAGGGAGGCGGCAATGAGCAGTTCTTC. Protein product: CASSGQGGGNEQFF.

The chain combines TRBV7-2 with TRBJ2-7; tentative D call: TRBD2 (6 bases). Germline V gene sequence: CDR1 SGHTA, CDR2 FQGNSA. This CDR3 region has 16 residues. The germline V and J ends were trimmed by 2 bases and 0 bases, with 14 bases remaining between them. The CDR3 DNA is TGTGCCAGCAGCTTAATTTCTGCGGGAACCTCCTACGAGCAGTACTTC. Its protein is CASSLISAGTSYEQYF.

The rearrangement links TRBV9 to TRBJ2-5; D is uncertain. V was shortened by 4 bases and J by 5 bases, with 9 bases between the two germline ends. The germline CDR1 and CDR2 sequences are SGDLS and YYNGEE. The length of the CDR3 is 12 residues. CDR3 DNA sequence: TGTGCCAGCAGCAAGAATGGGGAGACCCAGTACTTC. This codes for CASSKNGETQYF.

The chain joins TRBV5-4 to TRBJ2-2; D not certain. Germline CDR1 is SGHNT and CDR2 is YYREEE (reference sequence). V lost 2 bases and J 4 bases, leaving 9 bases between the germline ends. This CDR3 is built from 14 residues. The CDR3 DNA sequence: TGTGCCAGCAGCTTCACGGTGTCCACCGGGGAGCTGTTTTTT. It encodes CASSFTVSTGELFF.

The chain employs TRBV29-1 and TRBJ2-7; D gene unclear. From germline, CDR1 is SQVTM and CDR2 ANQGSEA. The CDR3 consists of 13 residues. V was trimmed by 1 base and J by 5 bases, leaving 12 bases between them. In DNA form, the CDR3 reads TGCAGCGTTGAAGGTGGGCCAGTTAACGAGCAGTACTTC. This translates into CSVEGGPVNEQYF.

The rearrangement uses TRBV7-9 and TRBJ2-3, with TRBD1 matching 10 bases. With 5 bases clipped from V and 5 bases from J, the junction kept 7 bases outside the gene matches. In germline, CDR1 is SEHNR, CDR2 FQNEAQ (reference sequence). This CDR3 contains 15 residues. Here the CDR3 reads CASSARGTGEDTQYF. CDR3 nucleotide sequence: TGTGCCAGCAGCGCCCGGGGGACAGGGGAAGATACGCAGTATTTT.

The chain joins TRBV4-3 to TRBJ1-1, with a possible D match to TRBD1 (6 bases). V lost 4 bases and J 4 bases, leaving 16 bases between the germline ends. Germline V gene data show CDR1 as LGHNA and CDR2 as YSLEER. The CDR3 is 15 amino acids. CDR3 sequence: CASSPGTTEGTEAFF. In nucleotides, the CDR3 is TGCGCCAGCAGCCCCGGGACAACCGAAGGCACTGAAGCTTTCTTT.

The chain recombines TRBV6-1 with TRBJ2-7; D is perhaps TRBD1 (6 bases). The germline V gene encodes CDR1 MNHNS and CDR2 SASEGT. CDR3 size: 16 residues. With 4 bases removed from V and 4 bases from J, the gap between germline ends came to 20 bases. The CDR3 is CASSGISGQLLYEQYF. CDR3 nucleotide sequence: TGTGCCAGCAGTGGGATCTCCGGACAGCTATTGTACGAGCAGTACTTC.

The chain carries TRBV28 and TRBJ1-5; no clear D. Germline assignment: CDR1 MDHEN and CDR2 SYDVKM. The germline V and J ends were trimmed by 6 bases and 4 bases, with 19 bases remaining between them. CDR3 length: 16 residues. The CDR3 region is CASSPVWKALNQPQHF. The DNA for the CDR3 is TGTGCCAGCAGCCCGGTGTGGAAAGCCCTAAATCAGCCCCAGCATTTT.

V usage is TRBV7-2 and J usage is TRBJ2-3; D is perhaps TRBD2 (5 bases). V lost 1 base, J lost 2 bases, and 10 bases lay in between. In germline, CDR1 is SGHTA, CDR2 FQGNSA. This CDR3 is 15 amino acids long. This chain's CDR3 is CASSLVVEATDTQYF. The CDR3 DNA sequence: TGTGCCAGCAGCTTAGTGGTGGAGGCCACAGATACGCAGTATTTT.

The chain carries TRBV27 and TRBJ2-1; D may be TRBD1 (6 bases). V was trimmed by 8 bases and J by 3 bases, leaving 20 bases between them. This CDR3 contains 16 residues. Germline-derived CDR1 and CDR2 are MNHEY and SMNVEV (reference sequence). CDR3 nucleotides: TGTGCCAGCTCATCCGGGACACAGGGCTACTACAATGAGCAGTTCTTC. Protein: CASSSGTQGYYNEQFF.